The 5 T cell receptor beta chains reported below all come from one sample, sequenced in a study of vaccination effects on CD4 cells after COVID-19. Their antigens are not known. Isolating CD4+ T cells followed approximately 11 days of culture. Infection with SARS-CoV-2 occurred in the person between March and December 2020, and PCR confirmed it. Participants each got two BNT162b2 or mRNA-1273 vaccine doses. Some clones are missing from TCRdb's copy, which holds only in-frame ones; the method was immunoSEQ multiplex PCR. The sample lists some 40,000 clones, approximately 82% seen once, with around 3.5% in the top ten. Sequenced here: CD4+ T cells from PBMCs cultured without peptide, sampled after COVID-19 vaccination. These receptors were obtained from a human donor who had a prior SARS-CoV-2 infection.

CDR3 nucleotides: TGTGCCAGCAGCCGCACCATTTCCGGGACAGGCGGCGCTTTCTTT. Translated: CASSRTISGTGGAFF. This chain uses TRBV6-5 with TRBJ1-1; 8 bases align to TRBD1. Germline loops: CDR1 MNHEY, CDR2 SVGAGI. The V segment lost 6 bases and the J segment 11 bases; nucleotides outside the gene matches: 17. This CDR3 contains 15 residues.

This clone came up a few times. The CDR3 spells CASSLQGVYGYTF. CDR3 DNA sequence: TGTGCCAGTAGTTTACAGGGTGTATATGGCTACACCTTC. The V call is TRBV19, the J call TRBJ1-2, with D possibly TRBD1 on 6 matching bases. Trimming pared 5 bases from V and 5 bases from J, leaving 12 bases between. Germline V gene sequence: CDR1 LNHDA, CDR2 SQIVND (reference sequence). The CDR3 consists of 13 residues.

The genes are TRBV10-2 and TRBJ2-4, with TRBD1 as a possible D gene (6 bases). Trimming removed 2 bases from V and 1 base from J, with 12 bases in between. This CDR3 contains 16 residues. Germline CDR1 WSHSY, CDR2 SAAADI. CDR3: CASSEMGAYAKNIQYF. CDR3 DNA: TGCGCCAGCAGTGAGATGGGGGCGTATGCCAAAAACATTCAGTACTTC.

The chain has TRBV5-8 and TRBJ2-7, with a tentative D call TRBD2 (7 bases). V lost 6 bases and J lost 2, with 18 bases in between. The CDR3 extends over 15 amino acids. Germline loops: CDR1 SGHTS, CDR2 YDEGEE. This chain's CDR3 is CASTRGGATTYEQYF. The DNA for the CDR3 is TGTGCCAGCACCAGGGGAGGGGCTACCACCTACGAGCAGTACTTC.

The V and J genes are TRBV10-3 and TRBJ1-2; weak D call: TRBD1 (5 bases). Germline values: CDR1 ENHRY, CDR2 SYGVKD. V was pared by 6 bases and J by 0 bases, with 23 bases between. The length of the CDR3 is 18 residues. The CDR3 here is CAISDQGKATRANYGYTF. DNA for the CDR3: TGTGCCATCAGCGACCAGGGCAAAGCTACGAGGGCTAACTATGGCTACACCTTC.